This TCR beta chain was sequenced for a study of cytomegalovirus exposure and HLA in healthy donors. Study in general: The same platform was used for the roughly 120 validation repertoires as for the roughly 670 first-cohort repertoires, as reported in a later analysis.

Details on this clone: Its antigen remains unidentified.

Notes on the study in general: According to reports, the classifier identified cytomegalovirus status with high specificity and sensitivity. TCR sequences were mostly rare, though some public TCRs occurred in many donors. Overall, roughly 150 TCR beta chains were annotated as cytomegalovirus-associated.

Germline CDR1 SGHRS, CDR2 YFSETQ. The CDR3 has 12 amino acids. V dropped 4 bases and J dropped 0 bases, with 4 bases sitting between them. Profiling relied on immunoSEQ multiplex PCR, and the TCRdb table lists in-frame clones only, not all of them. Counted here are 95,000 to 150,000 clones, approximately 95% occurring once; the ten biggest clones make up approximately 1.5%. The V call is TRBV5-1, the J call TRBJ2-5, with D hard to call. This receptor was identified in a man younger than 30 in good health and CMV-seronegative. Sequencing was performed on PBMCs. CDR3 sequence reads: CASSLYQETQYF. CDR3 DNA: TGCGCCAGCAGCCTGTACCAAGAGACCCAGTACTTC.